This T cell receptor (beta chain) was identified during a study of early T cells in non-severe SARS-CoV-2 infection. In the study overall: Sequencing targeted bulk RNA from unsorted whole blood, leaving chains unpaired.

Attachment of unique molecular identifiers was made to individual cDNA molecules. TCRdb called the 5' RACE reads again in MiXCR, with one record for every CDR3 protein. There are tens of thousands of distinct CDR3 sequences in the sample; approximately 5.5% occur only once, and around 3.4% lies in the top ten. This clonotype has only a few counts. Its antigen is undetermined. The study, taken as a whole, reports: Matching with VDJdb favored anti-spike CD8 responses (missing private and CD4 specificities).

The receptor's source is an adult who was a healthcare worker with PCR-confirmed SARS-CoV-2 infection or an uninfected control (not recorded which). Specimen: whole blood.

The CDR3 is CASSHGGSNQPQHF. CDR3 nucleotides: TGTGCCAGCAGCCACGGGGGGAGCAATCAGCCCCAGCATTTT. The chain recombines TRBV5-4 with TRBJ1-5; the D gene is possibly TRBD1 (5 bases). The ends were cut back, 4 bases at V and 1 base at J, with 9 bases in the middle. Per the germline V gene, CDR1 is SGHNT and CDR2 is YYREEE (reference sequence). The CDR3 consists of 14 residues.